Described below is a single T cell receptor beta chain sequence and its context. Using immunoSEQ multiplex PCR, the repertoire was profiled, and TCRdb retains in-frame clones only, with some absent. The profile shows 150,000 to 200,000 clones, over 90% of them singletons. The data were obtained in a study of T cell responses to AZD1222 COVID-19 vaccine. The CDR3 extends over 15 amino acids. The V gene lost 6 bases and the J gene lost 7 bases, with 16 bases spanning the gap. CDR1 is SGHVS and CDR2 is FQNEAQ in the germline V gene. This clonotype was obtained from an adult who received the AZD1222 COVID-19 vaccine. This chain links TRBV7-8 with TRBJ1-6; possible D gene TRBD1, 6 bases. The sample consisted of peripheral blood, taken 28 days after the second AZD1222 dose. This chain's CDR3 is CASSYRVKGNSPLHF. The CDR3 coding sequence is TGTGCCAGCAGTTACAGGGTAAAAGGCAATTCACCCCTCCACTTT.